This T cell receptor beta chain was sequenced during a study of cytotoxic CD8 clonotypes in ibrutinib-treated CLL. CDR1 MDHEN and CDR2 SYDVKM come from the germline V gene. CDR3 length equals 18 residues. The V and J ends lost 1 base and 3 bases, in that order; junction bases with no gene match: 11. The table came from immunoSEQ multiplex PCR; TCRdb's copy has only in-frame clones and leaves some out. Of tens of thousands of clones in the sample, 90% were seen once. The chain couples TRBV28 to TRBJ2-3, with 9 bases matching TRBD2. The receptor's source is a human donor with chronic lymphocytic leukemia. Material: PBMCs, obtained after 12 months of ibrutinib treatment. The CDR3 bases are TGTGCCAGCAGTTTATTCGAGTTGGCGGGAGGGCCGACAGATACGCAGTATTTT. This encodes CASSLFELAGGPTDTQYF.